The 19 T cell receptor beta chains below come from one sample, sequenced in a study of regulatory T cells in long-lasting Graves disease. Investigators prepared the TCR beta libraries by applying iRepertoire HTBI primers and Arm-PCR of CDR3 regions. From the multiplex PCR reads, TCRdb called clonotypes with MiXCR, one entry per CDR3 protein. The table lists around 400,000 distinct CDR3 sequences, around 24% of them singletons. Time point defined: persistent/refractory GD, antithyroid drugs over 5 years with positive TRAb. Preparation of the TCR library used RNA extracted from PBMCs. The sample here was peripheral blood mononuclear cells (PBMCs), taken when the disease was refractory, from a patient treated with antithyroid drugs. These receptors were obtained from a female donor with Graves disease.

Remarks on this clonotype: Compared with germline, one end of the junction differs, possibly owing to a read error. This chain joins TRBV2 and TRBJ1-4; no reliable D call. This CDR3 spans 13 amino acids. Germline V gene sequence: CDR1 SNHLY, CDR2 FYNNEI. The CDR3 nucleotides read TGTGCCGGCATCGAAGGATTTAATGAAAAACCGTTTTTT. Amino acids: CAGIEGFNEKPFF.

The J gene is TRBJ2-7, the V gene TRBV19; no definite D call. CDR3 length: 15 amino acids. CDR1 and CDR2 (germline): LNHDA, SQIVND (reference sequence). Trimming shortened V by 5 bases and J by 4 bases, and 18 bases separated the two germline ends. CDR3 coding DNA: TGTGCCAGTAGTTCGGGCCGAGGCAGATCGTACGAGCAGTACTTC. Encoded protein: CASSSGRGRSYEQYF.

The chain carries TRBV5-1 and TRBJ2-7; TRBD2 matches 8 bases. The end of the DNA aligns better with TRBJ2-1, so the J call may be wrong. Germline V gives CDR1 SGHRS, CDR2 YFSETQ. The CDR3 covers 14 residues. This chain's CDR3 is CASRGGRSYNEQFF. The CDR3 nucleotides are TGCGCCAGCAGGGGCGGGAGGAGTTACAATGAGCAGTTCTTC.

This clonotype was observed a few times. The rearrangement joins TRBV5-1 to TRBJ2-2; no clear D. The V gene's germline CDR1 is SGHRS and CDR2 YFSETQ. The V end was cut by 2 bases, the J end by 3 bases, with 11 bases between. The CDR3 length is 15 residues. The CDR3 sequence is CASSFKGSDTGELFF. CDR3 coding DNA: TGCGCCAGCAGCTTTAAGGGATCGGACACCGGGGAGCTGTTTTTT.

This clonotype was recorded at least ten times. The chain employs TRBV11-2 and TRBJ1-1; D may be TRBD1 (5 bases). Trimming removed 5 bases at V and 0 bases at J, with 10 bases between. Looked up from germline, CDR1 is SGHAT and CDR2 is FQNNGV. The CDR3 totals 14 residues. This CDR3 is CASSQGRLNTEAFF. The DNA of the CDR3 is TGTGCCAGCAGCCAGGGACGGCTGAACACTGAAGCTTTCTTT.

A few counts support this clonotype. The V call is TRBV19, the J call TRBJ1-5, with no clear D. CDR1 and CDR2 (germline): LNHDA, SQIVND (reference sequence). V was pared by 6 bases and J by 9 bases, with 15 bases between. The CDR3 consists of 13 residues. The CDR3 sequence is CASRANQMRPQHF. CDR3 sequence (DNA): TGTGCCAGTAGGGCGAACCAAATGAGGCCCCAGCATTTT.

This clonotype occurred many times. The junction departs from the called germline gene at one end, perhaps through a read error. The gene calls are TRBV5-1 and TRBJ1-2, with 10 bases fitting TRBD1. The V gene's germline CDR1 is SGHRS and CDR2 YFSETQ. CDR3 size: 14 residues. As DNA, the CDR3 is TGTGCCAGCAGTGTCGCCGGGACAGGGGATGGCTACACCTTC. Protein: CASSVAGTGDGYTF.

The chain uses TRBV19 and TRBJ1-3; D gene uncertain. Trimming removed 4 bases from V and 0 bases from J, with 10 bases in between. Germline values: CDR1 LNHDA, CDR2 SQIVND (reference sequence). The CDR3 has 15 amino acids. The CDR3 loop reads CASSTPGASGNTIYF. The CDR3 bases are TGTGCCAGTAGTACCCCGGGCGCCTCTGGAAACACCATATATTTT. Together with reference TRBV19 and TRBJ1-3, the CDR3 gives the full variable domain: DGGITQSPKYLFRKEGQNVTLSCEQNLNHDAMYWYRQDPGQGLRLIYYSQIVNDFQKGDIAEGYSVSREKKESFPLTVTSAQKNPTAFYLCASSTPGASGNTIYFGEGSWLTVV.

Concerning this clonotype itself: A much larger clone lies a single base off, so this may be a read error. CDR3 residues: CAGQDSVLGGYTF. The CDR3 DNA follows: TGTGCCGGGCAAGACAGTGTCTTAGGAGGCTACACCTTC. The gene calls are TRBV2 and TRBJ1-2; D may be TRBD1 (5 bases). With 11 bases removed from V and 8 bases from J, the gap between germline ends came to 21 bases. CDR3 length equals 13 residues. Per the germline V gene, CDR1 is SNHLY and CDR2 is FYNNEI.

The chain recombines TRBV30 with TRBJ1-2; no firm D call. The CDR3 loop spans 13 amino acids. CDR1 and CDR2 from the germline V gene are GTSNPN and SVGIG (reference sequence). The ends were cut back, 4 bases at V and 0 bases at J, with 9 bases in the middle. CDR3 DNA: TGTGCCTGGAATCACTTTCCTAACTATGGCTACACCTTC. It encodes CAWNHFPNYGYTF.

V usage is TRBV30 and J usage is TRBJ1-1, with D perhaps TRBD1 (5 bases). Trimming shortened V by 3 bases and J by 1 base, and 18 bases separated the two germline ends. This CDR3 is 16 amino acids long. Germline loops: CDR1 GTSNPN, CDR2 SVGIG (reference sequence). The CDR3: CAWSTAGAARNTEAFF. The CDR3 DNA reads TGTGCCTGGAGCACAGCTGGGGCGGCTCGGAACACTGAAGCTTTCTTT.

The gene calls are TRBV5-1 and TRBJ2-2, with 8 nucleotides matching TRBD1. Germline assignment: CDR1 SGHRS and CDR2 YFSETQ. Losses at the gene ends were 4 bases for V and 4 bases for J; bases not matched to a gene: 6. CDR3 size: 15 residues. The CDR3 here is CASSMDRVGTGELFF. The CDR3 DNA is TGCGCCAGCAGCATGGACAGGGTCGGCACCGGGGAGCTGTTTTTT.

This clonotype showed up just a few times. This sequence joins TRBV9 and TRBJ2-1; 8 bases are shared with TRBD2. Germline values: CDR1 SGDLS, CDR2 YYNGEE. This CDR3 is 17 amino acids long. With 4 bases clipped from V and 7 bases from J, the junction kept 16 bases outside the gene matches. CDR3 nucleotide sequence: TGTGCCAGCAGCTTAGGAAGTTTAGCGGGAATAACGAATGAGCAGTTCTTC. This codes for CASSLGSLAGITNEQFF.

In its sample, this clonotype was seen a few times. This chain links TRBV30 with TRBJ1-2; the D gene is possibly TRBD1 (6 bases). The length of the CDR3 is 15 residues. From germline, CDR1 is GTSNPN and CDR2 SVGIG (reference sequence). Trimming shortened V by 2 bases and J by 5 bases, and 18 bases separated the two germline ends. CDR3 protein: CAWSHPRQVKYGYTF. The CDR3 nucleotides read TGTGCCTGGAGTCATCCCAGACAGGTGAAATATGGCTACACCTTC.

This clonotype has only a few counts. The V and J genes are TRBV9 and TRBJ2-7; the match to TRBD2 covers 7 bases. The germline gives CDR1 SGDLS, CDR2 YYNGEE. The CDR3 loop spans 18 amino acids. The J segment lost 1 base and the V segment lost 0 bases, leaving 13 bases of the junction unmatched. The CDR3 reads CASSVGISGPSNSYEQYF. CDR3 DNA sequence: TGTGCCAGCAGCGTAGGGATTAGCGGGCCTTCCAATTCCTACGAGCAGTACTTC.

This chain uses TRBV3-1 with TRBJ1-2; 7 bases agree with TRBD1. With V trimmed by 0 bases and J by 7 bases, 5 bases remained unmatched. The CDR3 consists of 14 residues. Germline CDR1 LGHDT, CDR2 YNNKEL (reference sequence). The CDR3 region has the DNA TGTGCCAGCAGCCAAGATTTCGCAGGGGGTGGCTACACCTTC. Its translation is CASSQDFAGGGYTF. Looking up the rest from reference TRBV3-1 and TRBJ1-2 gives the full variable domain: DTAVSQTPKYLVTQMGNDKSIKCEQNLGHDTMYWYKQDSKKFLKIMFSYNNKELIINETVPNRFSPKSPDKAHLNLHINSLELGDSAVYFCASSQDFAGGGYTFGSGTRLTVV.

This clonotype was observed many times. The rearrangement uses TRBV2 and TRBJ2-7; 7 bases fit TRBD1. V lost 6 bases, J lost 2 bases, and 7 bases stayed unmatched. There are 14 residues in the CDR3. CDR1 is SNHLY, CDR2 FYNNEI, per germline. In DNA, the CDR3 is TGTGCCAGCAGAGCGGACAGGTTCACCTACGAGCAGTACTTC. It specifies CASRADRFTYEQYF.

The V and J genes are TRBV19 and TRBJ1-5, with D possibly TRBD1 on 5 matching bases. Germline loops: CDR1 LNHDA, CDR2 SQIVND (reference sequence). The CDR3 extends over 16 amino acids. Trimming cost V 5 bases and J 3 bases, with 17 bases left between them. The CDR3 loop is CASSARRDGNNQPQHF. CDR3 DNA: TGTGCCAGTAGTGCCCGCCGGGACGGGAACAATCAGCCCCAGCATTTT.

The chain is built from TRBV5-1 and TRBJ1-6; 7 bases map to TRBD1. Germline loops: CDR1 SGHRS, CDR2 YFSETQ. The trim removed 5 bases at V and 6 bases at J, leaving 8 bases unmatched. The CDR3 is 15 amino acids. The CDR3 coding sequence is TGCGCCAGCAGTTCCTCGGGACAGATTAATTCACCCCTCCACTTT. Translated, it gives CASSSSGQINSPLHF.